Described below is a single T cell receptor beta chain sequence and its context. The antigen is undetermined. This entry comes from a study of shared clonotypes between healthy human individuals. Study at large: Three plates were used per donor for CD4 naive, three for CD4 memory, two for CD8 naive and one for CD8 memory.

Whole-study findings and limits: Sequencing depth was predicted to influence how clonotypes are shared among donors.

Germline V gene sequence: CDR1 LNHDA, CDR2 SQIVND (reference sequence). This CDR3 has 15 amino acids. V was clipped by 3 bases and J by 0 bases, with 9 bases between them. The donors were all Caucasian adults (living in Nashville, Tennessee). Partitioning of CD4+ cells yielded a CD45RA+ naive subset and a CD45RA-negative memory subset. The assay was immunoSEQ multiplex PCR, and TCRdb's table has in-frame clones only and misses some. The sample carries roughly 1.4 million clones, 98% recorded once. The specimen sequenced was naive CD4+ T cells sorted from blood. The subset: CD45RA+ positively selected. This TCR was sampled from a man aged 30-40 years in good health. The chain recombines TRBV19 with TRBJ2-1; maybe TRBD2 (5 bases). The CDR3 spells CASSMTGSSYNEQFF. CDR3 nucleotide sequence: TGTGCCAGTAGTATGACGGGGAGCTCCTACAATGAGCAGTTCTTC.